The present entry profiles one T cell receptor beta chain with its context. The antigen remains unidentified. A 120-subject validation cohort, separate from the approximately 690-subject first cohort, supplied the donors. Only in-frame clones appear in the TCRdb table, and some are missing; sequencing was by immunoSEQ multiplex PCR. The repertoire holds under 200,000 clones, with approximately 89% as singletons. This sample is part of a study of cytomegalovirus exposure and HLA in healthy donors. At the level of the study: The approximately 680 first-cohort repertoires and the 130 or so validation repertoires shared the same platform, a later analysis reported.

V lost 6 bases to trimming and J lost 5 bases, with 14 bases between them. In germline, CDR1 is MNHEY, CDR2 SMNVEV (reference sequence). The CDR3 loop spans 13 amino acids. Findings and limits, study-wide: Specificity of three CMV-associated chains for CMV antigens was verified in vitro. Cytomegalovirus association was listed for 170 or so TCR beta chains.

Sequenced material: PBMCs. The sequence was collected from a man aged 18 to 29 in good health and CMV-seropositive. The chain couples TRBV27 to TRBJ2-7; D might be TRBD1 (5 bases). The DNA of the CDR3 is TGTGCCAGCAGCCAGACAGATTTCCACGAGCAGTACTTC. Translation: CASSQTDFHEQYF.